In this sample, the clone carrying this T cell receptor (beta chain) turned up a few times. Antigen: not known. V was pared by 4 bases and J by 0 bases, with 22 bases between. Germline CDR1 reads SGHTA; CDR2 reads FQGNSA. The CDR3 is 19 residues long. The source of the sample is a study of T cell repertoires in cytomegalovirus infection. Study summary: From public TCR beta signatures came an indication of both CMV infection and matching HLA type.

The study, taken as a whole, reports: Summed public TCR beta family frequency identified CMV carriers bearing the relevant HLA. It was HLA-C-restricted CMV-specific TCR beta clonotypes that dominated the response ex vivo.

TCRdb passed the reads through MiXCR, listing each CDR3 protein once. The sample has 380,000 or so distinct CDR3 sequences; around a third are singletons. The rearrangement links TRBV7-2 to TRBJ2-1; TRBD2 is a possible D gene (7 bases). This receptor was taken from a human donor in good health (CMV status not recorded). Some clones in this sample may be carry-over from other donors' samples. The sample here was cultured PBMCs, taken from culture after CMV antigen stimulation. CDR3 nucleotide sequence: TGTGCCAGCAGCTCCCCGAGGGGGGGGCGGTACCCCTCCTACAATGAGCAGTTCTTC. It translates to CASSSPRGGRYPSYNEQFF.